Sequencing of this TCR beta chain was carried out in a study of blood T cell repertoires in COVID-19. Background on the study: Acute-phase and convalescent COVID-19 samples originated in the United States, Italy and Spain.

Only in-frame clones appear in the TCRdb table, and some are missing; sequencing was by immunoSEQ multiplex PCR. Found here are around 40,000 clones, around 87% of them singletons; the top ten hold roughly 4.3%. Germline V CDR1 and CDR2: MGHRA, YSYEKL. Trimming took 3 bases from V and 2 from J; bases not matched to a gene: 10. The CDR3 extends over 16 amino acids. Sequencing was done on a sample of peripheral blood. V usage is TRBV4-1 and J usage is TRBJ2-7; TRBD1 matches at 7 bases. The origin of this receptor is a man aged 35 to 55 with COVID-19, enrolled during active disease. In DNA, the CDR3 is TGCGCCAGCAGCCAGGCAAAGGGACAGCTTCCCTACGAGCAGTACTTC. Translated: CASSQAKGQLPYEQYF.